Included here is one T cell receptor (beta chain) sequence, with context. This entry is derived from a study of T cells expressing NK-cell markers. Study overall: Among eight sequenced donors, seven carried HCMV seropositivity while one was seronegative.

Per germline, CDR1 MGHRA and CDR2 YSYEKL. The length of the CDR3 is 15 residues. Scientists made TCR beta cDNA using 5'RACE template switching with UMIs. TCRdb re-analyzed the 5' RACE reads; it lists each CDR3 protein once, without DNA. Recorded for this sample: some 460,000 distinct CDR3 sequences. The receptor's source is a woman between 50 and 59 years old in good health. The chain uses TRBV4-1 and TRBJ1-2; TCRdb picks TRBD1, but there is no DNA to check that call. The specimen sequenced was blood T cells: a sorted CD56 or NKG2C T cell subset, CD4+ or CD8+ T cells, or bulk PBMC T cells (not recorded which). CDR3 protein: CASSQPGQGARGYTF.